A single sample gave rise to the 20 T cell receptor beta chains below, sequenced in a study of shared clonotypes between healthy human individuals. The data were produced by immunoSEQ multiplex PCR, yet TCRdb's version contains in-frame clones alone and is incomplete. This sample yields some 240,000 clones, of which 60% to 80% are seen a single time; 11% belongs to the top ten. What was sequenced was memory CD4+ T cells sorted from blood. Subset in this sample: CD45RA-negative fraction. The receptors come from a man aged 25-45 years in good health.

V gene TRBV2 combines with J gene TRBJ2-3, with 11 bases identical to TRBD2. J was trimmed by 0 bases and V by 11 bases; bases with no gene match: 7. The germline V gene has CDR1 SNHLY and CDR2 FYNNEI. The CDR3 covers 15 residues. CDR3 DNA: TGTGCCCGTGGGACTAGCGGAGCTAGCACAGATACGCAGTATTTT. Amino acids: CARGTSGASTDTQYF.

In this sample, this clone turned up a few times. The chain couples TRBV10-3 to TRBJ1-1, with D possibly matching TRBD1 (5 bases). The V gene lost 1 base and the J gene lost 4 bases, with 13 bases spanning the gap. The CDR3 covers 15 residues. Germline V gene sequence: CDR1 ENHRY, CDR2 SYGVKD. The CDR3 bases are TGTGCCATCAGTGAGTTCTCGGGGGAGGGCACTGAAGCTTTCTTT. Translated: CAISEFSGEGTEAFF.

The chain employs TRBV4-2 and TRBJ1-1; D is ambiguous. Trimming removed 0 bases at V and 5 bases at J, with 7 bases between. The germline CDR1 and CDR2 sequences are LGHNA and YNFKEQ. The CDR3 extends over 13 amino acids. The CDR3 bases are TGTGCCAGCAGCCAAGAAGCATGGACTGAAGCTTTCTTT. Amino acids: CASSQEAWTEAFF.

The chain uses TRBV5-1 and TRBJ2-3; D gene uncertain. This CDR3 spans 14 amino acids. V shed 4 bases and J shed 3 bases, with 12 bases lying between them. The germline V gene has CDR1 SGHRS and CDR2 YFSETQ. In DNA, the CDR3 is TGCGCCAGCAGCCCCGGAGTGTTGACAGATACGCAGTATTTT. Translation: CASSPGVLTDTQYF.

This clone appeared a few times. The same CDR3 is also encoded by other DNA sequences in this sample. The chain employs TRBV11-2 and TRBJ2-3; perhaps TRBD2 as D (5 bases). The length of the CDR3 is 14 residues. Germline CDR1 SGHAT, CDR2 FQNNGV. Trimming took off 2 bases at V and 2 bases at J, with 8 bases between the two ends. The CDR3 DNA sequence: TGTGCCAGCAGCTTAAGAGGGTTCACAGATACGCAGTATTTT. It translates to CASSLRGFTDTQYF.

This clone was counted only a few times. This CDR3 is CASSREPTSGSNTYEQYF. As DNA, the CDR3 is TGCGCCAGCAGCAGAGAACCAACCAGCGGATCGAACACCTACGAGCAGTACTTC. The V call is TRBV5-1, the J call TRBJ2-7, with D perhaps TRBD2 (5 bases). V lost 4 bases and J 2 bases, leaving 25 bases between the germline ends. Germline CDR1 is SGHRS and CDR2 is YFSETQ. The CDR3 sequence is 18 residues long.

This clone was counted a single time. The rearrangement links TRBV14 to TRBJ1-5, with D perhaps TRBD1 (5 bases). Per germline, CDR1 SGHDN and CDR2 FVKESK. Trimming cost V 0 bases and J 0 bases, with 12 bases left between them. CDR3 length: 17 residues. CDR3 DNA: TGTGCCAGCAGCCAAGATGGGGGGGGGTATAGCAATCAGCCCCAGCATTTT. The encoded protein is CASSQDGGGYSNQPQHF.

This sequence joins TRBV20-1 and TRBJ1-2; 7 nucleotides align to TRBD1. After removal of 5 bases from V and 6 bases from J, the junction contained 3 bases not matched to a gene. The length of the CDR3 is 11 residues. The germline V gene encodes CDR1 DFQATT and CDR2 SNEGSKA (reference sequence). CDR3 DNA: TGCAGTGCTCAGGACAGGCATGGCTACACCTTC. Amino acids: CSAQDRHGYTF.

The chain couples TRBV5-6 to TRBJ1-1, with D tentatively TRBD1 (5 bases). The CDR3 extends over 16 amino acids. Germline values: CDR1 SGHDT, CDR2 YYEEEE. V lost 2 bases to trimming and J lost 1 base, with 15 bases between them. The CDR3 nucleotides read TGTGCCAGCAGCTTACCTGGACAAGCCCAGAACACTGAAGCTTTCTTT. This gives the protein CASSLPGQAQNTEAFF.

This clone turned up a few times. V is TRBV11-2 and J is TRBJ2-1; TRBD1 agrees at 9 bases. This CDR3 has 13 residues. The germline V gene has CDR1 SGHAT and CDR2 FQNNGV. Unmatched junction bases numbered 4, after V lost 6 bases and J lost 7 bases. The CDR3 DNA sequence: TGTGCCAGCAGGGGACAGGGCGGGAATGAGCAGTTCTTC. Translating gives CASRGQGGNEQFF.

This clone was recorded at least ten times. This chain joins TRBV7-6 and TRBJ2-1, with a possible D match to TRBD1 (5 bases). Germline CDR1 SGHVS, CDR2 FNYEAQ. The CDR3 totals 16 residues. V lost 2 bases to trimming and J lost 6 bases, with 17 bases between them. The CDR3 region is CASSLIAGNIGNEQFF. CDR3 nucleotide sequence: TGTGCCAGCAGCTTAATTGCAGGGAACATCGGCAATGAGCAGTTCTTC.

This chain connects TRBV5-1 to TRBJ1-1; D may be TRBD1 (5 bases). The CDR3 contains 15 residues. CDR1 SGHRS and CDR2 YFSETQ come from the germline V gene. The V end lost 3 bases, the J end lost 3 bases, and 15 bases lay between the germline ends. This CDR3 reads CASSWGDSRYTEAFF. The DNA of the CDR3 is TGCGCCAGCAGCTGGGGGGACTCAAGGTACACTGAAGCTTTCTTT.

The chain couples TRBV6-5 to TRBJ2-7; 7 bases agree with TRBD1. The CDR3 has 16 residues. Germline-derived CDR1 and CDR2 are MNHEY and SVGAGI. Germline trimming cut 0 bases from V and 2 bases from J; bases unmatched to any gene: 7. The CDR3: CASSYSGRQGPYEQYF. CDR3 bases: TGTGCCAGCAGTTACTCGGGAAGACAGGGCCCCTACGAGCAGTACTTC.

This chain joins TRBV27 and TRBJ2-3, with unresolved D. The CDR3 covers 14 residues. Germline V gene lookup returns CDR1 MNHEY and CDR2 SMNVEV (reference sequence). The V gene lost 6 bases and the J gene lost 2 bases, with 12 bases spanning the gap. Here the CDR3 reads CASSRQAPTDTQYF. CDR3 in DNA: TGTGCCAGCAGCCGCCAGGCCCCCACAGATACGCAGTATTTT.

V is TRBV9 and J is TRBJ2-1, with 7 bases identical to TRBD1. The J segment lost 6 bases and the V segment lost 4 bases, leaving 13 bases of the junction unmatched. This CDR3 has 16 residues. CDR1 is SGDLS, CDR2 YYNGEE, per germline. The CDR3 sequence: CASSPRGGTSPNEQFF. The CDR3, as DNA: TGTGCCAGCAGCCCCCGAGGGGGCACCAGCCCCAATGAGCAGTTCTTC.

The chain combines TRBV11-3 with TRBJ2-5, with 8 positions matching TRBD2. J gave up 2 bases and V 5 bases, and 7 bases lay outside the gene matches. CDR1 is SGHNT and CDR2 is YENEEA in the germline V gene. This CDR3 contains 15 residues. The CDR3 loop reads CASSPGLAGQETQYF. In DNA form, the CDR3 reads TGTGCCAGCAGCCCCGGACTAGCCGGTCAAGAGACCCAGTACTTC.

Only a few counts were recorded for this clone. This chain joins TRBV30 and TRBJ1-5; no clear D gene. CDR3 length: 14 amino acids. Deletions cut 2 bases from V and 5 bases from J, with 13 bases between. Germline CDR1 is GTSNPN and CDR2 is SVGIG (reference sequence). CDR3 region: CAWSMRHKDQPQHF. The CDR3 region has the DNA TGTGCCTGGAGTATGCGACACAAAGATCAGCCCCAGCATTTT.

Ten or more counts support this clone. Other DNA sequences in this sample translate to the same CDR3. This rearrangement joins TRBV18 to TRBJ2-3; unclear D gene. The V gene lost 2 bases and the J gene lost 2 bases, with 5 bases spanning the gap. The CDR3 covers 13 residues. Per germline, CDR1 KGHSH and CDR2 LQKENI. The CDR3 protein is CASSPGFTDTQYF. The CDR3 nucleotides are TGTGCCAGCTCACCAGGGTTCACAGATACGCAGTATTTT.

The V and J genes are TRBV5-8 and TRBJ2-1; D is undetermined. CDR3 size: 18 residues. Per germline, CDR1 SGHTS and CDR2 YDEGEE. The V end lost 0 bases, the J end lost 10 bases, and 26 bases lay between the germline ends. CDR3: CASSLAVTRTLTPGEQFF. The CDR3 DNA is TGTGCCAGCAGCTTGGCCGTTACGAGAACCCTCACCCCTGGAGAGCAGTTCTTC.

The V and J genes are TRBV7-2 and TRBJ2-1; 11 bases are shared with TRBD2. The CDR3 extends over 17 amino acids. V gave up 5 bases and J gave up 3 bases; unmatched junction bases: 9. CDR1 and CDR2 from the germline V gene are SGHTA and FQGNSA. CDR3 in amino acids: CASSPRTTSGGYNEQFF. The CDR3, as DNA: TGTGCCAGCAGCCCGCGAACTACTAGCGGGGGCTACAATGAGCAGTTCTTC.